The 28 T cell receptor beta chains in this list originate from one sample, sequenced in a study of blood T cell repertoires in COVID-19. Libraries were prepared by immunoSEQ multiplex PCR; TCRdb keeps only in-frame clonotypes and omits some of them. The sample has some 60,000 clones, approximately 83% seen once; the top ten hold 9.6%. The sequenced sample was peripheral blood. The source is an elderly man with COVID-19, enrolled during active disease.

The sample holds a few counts of this clone. The chain combines TRBV19 with TRBJ1-4; 9 bases are a match to TRBD1. J lost 3 bases, V lost 7 bases, and 6 bases had no gene match. Germline V gene data show CDR1 as LNHDA and CDR2 as SQIVND (reference sequence). This CDR3 region has 15 residues. The CDR3 sequence is CASTKNRGPNEKLFF. The DNA for the CDR3 is TGTGCCAGTACGAAAAACAGGGGGCCTAATGAAAAACTGTTTTTT.

This chain links TRBV24-1 with TRBJ1-2; D is perhaps TRBD1 (6 bases). V was cut by 3 bases and J by 4 bases, with 8 bases left in between. Per the germline V gene, CDR1 is KGHDR and CDR2 is SFDVKD. This CDR3 contains 13 residues. CDR3 DNA: TGTGCCACCAGTGATGAGGGGGTCTATGGCTACACCTTC. This encodes CATSDEGVYGYTF.

This rearrangement joins TRBV7-9 to TRBJ2-3; 9 bases map to TRBD1. The V gene end was trimmed by 4 bases and the J gene end by 3 bases; junction bases not matched to a gene: 8. Germline loops: CDR1 SEHNR, CDR2 FQNEAQ (reference sequence). CDR3 length: 16 amino acids. CDR3 protein: CASSSDGTGSTDTQYF. In nucleotides, the CDR3 is TGTGCCAGCAGCTCGGACGGGACAGGGTCAACAGATACGCAGTATTTT.

V gene TRBV11-2 combines with J gene TRBJ1-1, with D possibly being TRBD1 (5 bases). The germline V gene encodes CDR1 SGHAT and CDR2 FQNNGV. CDR3 size: 14 residues. The V gene lost 1 base and the J gene lost 4 bases, with 10 bases spanning the gap. CDR3 sequence: CASSLAIRVTEAFF. The CDR3 DNA reads TGTGCCAGCAGCTTAGCGATCAGGGTCACTGAAGCTTTCTTT.

This clone was found a few times. This likely comes from a read error, as the CDR3 has no conserved phenylalanine or tryptophan at its end. It is unclear where the CDR3 begins or ends on the DNA, so no DNA is shown, and the CDR3 is as TCRdb lists it. This chain links TRBV1 with TRBJ2-3; the DNA was not used to check the table's D call, TRBD2. TRBV1 is listed as a pseudogene. Both ends counted, the CDR3 spans 12 residues. The CDR3 loop reads CTSSTGTSGGRR.

V usage is TRBV6-5 and J usage is TRBJ1-6; TRBD1 might be the D (5 bases). This CDR3 contains 15 residues. V was trimmed by 8 bases and J by 5 bases, leaving 16 bases between them. CDR1 MNHEY and CDR2 SVGAGI come from the germline V gene. CDR3 DNA sequence: TGTGCCAGCGGGCGGTTTGGGGGGAATAATTCACCCCTCCACTTT. It yields the protein CASGRFGGNNSPLHF.

The CDR3 loop is CASRGDPNYGYTF. The CDR3 DNA sequence: TGTGCCAGCAGAGGAGACCCTAACTATGGCTACACCTTC. J is TRBJ1-2 and V is TRBV9, with no clear D. The V end was cut by 5 bases, the J end by 0 bases, with 8 bases between. Germline V gene sequence: CDR1 SGDLS, CDR2 YYNGEE. The CDR3 is made up of 13 amino acids. The whole variable domain, filled in from reference TRBV9 and TRBJ1-2, reads DSGVTQTPKHLITATGQRVTLRCSPRSGDLSVYWYQQSLDQGLQFLIQYYNGEERAKGNILERFSAQQFPDLHSELNLSSLELGDSALYFCASRGDPNYGYTFGSGTRLTVV.

The table lists this clone with a count of one. Here the CDR3 reads CAISEFGQGASSGYTF. For the CDR3, the DNA is TGTGCCATCAGTGAGTTTGGACAGGGGGCGTCGAGTGGCTACACCTTC. This sequence joins TRBV10-3 and TRBJ1-2; TRBD1 matches 11 bases. The germline CDR1 and CDR2 sequences are ENHRY and SYGVKD. The CDR3 totals 16 residues. The V and J ends lost 1 base and 7 bases, in that order; junction bases with no gene match: 8.

The chain has TRBV7-9 and TRBJ1-4, with D unclear. CDR1 and CDR2 (germline): SEHNR, FQNEAQ (reference sequence). CDR3 size: 12 residues. The V end lost 6 bases, the J end lost 6 bases, and 8 bases lay between the germline ends. CDR3 bases: TGTGCCAGCAGTCGGGTCGATGAAAAACTGTTTTTT. This codes for CASSRVDEKLFF.

The gene calls are TRBV30 and TRBJ1-4; D is undetermined. Between the trimmed V and J ends, which lost 4 bases and 0 bases, there was a span of 18 bases. The CDR3 has 17 amino acids. CDR1 GTSNPN and CDR2 SVGIG come from the germline V gene (reference sequence). Here the CDR3 reads CAWKAQGALATNEKLFF. The CDR3 coding sequence is TGTGCCTGGAAGGCTCAAGGTGCACTAGCAACTAATGAAAAACTGTTTTTT.

This sequence joins TRBV9 and TRBJ2-3; TRBD2 might be the D (6 bases). V lost 1 base, J lost 0 bases, and 9 bases lay in between. Germline-derived CDR1 and CDR2 are SGDLS and YYNGEE. The CDR3 length is 15 residues. CDR3 sequence (DNA): TGTGCCAGCAGCGTACGCGGGGCTAGCACAGATACGCAGTATTTT. Translation: CASSVRGASTDTQYF.

This sequence joins TRBV5-4 and TRBJ2-7, with 13 nucleotides matching TRBD2. This CDR3 region has 17 residues. V shed 2 bases and J 3 bases; nucleotides not matched to a gene: 8. Germline lookup yields CDR1 SGHNT and CDR2 YYREEE (reference sequence). CDR3 nucleotides: TGTGCCAGCAGCTTTGGACTAGCGGGAGAAGGGGGCTACGAGCAGTACGTC. It specifies CASSFGLAGEGGYEQYV.

V usage is TRBV7-3 and J usage is TRBJ2-2; TRBD1 aligns across 8 bases. J lost 1 base, V lost 5 bases, and 12 bases had no gene match. Germline CDR1 and CDR2: SGHTA and FQGTGA. The CDR3 is made up of 18 amino acids. Written as DNA, the CDR3 is TGTGCCAGCAGCCCCCACCAGGGGGCAAAAGGGAACACCGGGGAGCTGTTTTTT. Protein sequence: CASSPHQGAKGNTGELFF.

The chain combines TRBV20-1 with TRBJ2-3; tentatively, D is TRBD1 (5 bases). The V end lost 6 bases, the J end lost 3 bases, and 7 bases lay between the germline ends. The CDR3 is 11 residues long. Germline assignment: CDR1 DFQATT and CDR2 SNEGSKA (reference sequence). Here the CDR3 DNA reads TGCAGTGCAGGGGTGACAGATACGCAGTATTTT. Its protein is CSAGVTDTQYF.

The chain links TRBV7-2 to TRBJ1-1; 8 bases fit TRBD1. The CDR3 has 13 amino acids. Germline CDR1 SGHTA, CDR2 FQGNSA. J was trimmed by 5 bases and V by 6 bases; bases with no gene match: 5. The CDR3 spells CASSATGGTEAFF. CDR3 coding DNA: TGTGCCAGCAGTGCTACAGGGGGTACTGAAGCTTTCTTT.

V gene TRBV28 combines with J gene TRBJ2-7; 7 bases align to TRBD1. The CDR3 is made up of 14 amino acids. J gave up 2 bases and V 3 bases, and 4 bases lay outside the gene matches. The V gene's germline CDR1 is MDHEN and CDR2 SYDVKM. CDR3: CASSFTGAPYEQYF. CDR3 in DNA: TGTGCCAGCAGTTTTACAGGGGCCCCCTACGAGCAGTACTTC.

The genes are TRBV19 and TRBJ1-5, with D maybe TRBD1 (6 bases). This CDR3 region has 15 residues. The V gene's germline CDR1 is LNHDA and CDR2 SQIVND (reference sequence). The V and J ends lost 10 bases and 1 base respectively, with 17 bases between them. CDR3 bases: TGTGCCACCAAGAGGGGGGAGGGGAGCAATCAGCCCCAGCATTTT. It yields the protein CATKRGEGSNQPQHF.

The rearrangement uses TRBV11-2 and TRBJ2-7, with TRBD1 matching over 10 bases. Trimming at V came to 5 bases and at J to 6 bases, leaving 1 base not matched to a gene. The germline gives CDR1 SGHAT, CDR2 FQNNGV. The CDR3 loop spans 12 amino acids. The CDR3 here is CASSRDRGEQYV. The CDR3 DNA reads as TGTGCCAGCAGCAGGGACAGGGGCGAGCAGTACGTC.

The chain carries TRBV19 and TRBJ2-2, with 10 bases fitting TRBD1. CDR1 is LNHDA, CDR2 SQIVND, per germline (reference sequence). The J segment lost 2 bases and the V segment lost 7 bases, leaving 7 bases of the junction unmatched. This CDR3 is built from 16 residues. For the CDR3, the DNA is TGTGCCAGTAACCGCCGGGACAGGGGCAACACCGGGGAGCTGTTTTTT. Translated, it gives CASNRRDRGNTGELFF.

On this clone itself: Other DNA variants within this sample encode the same CDR3. The chain employs TRBV10-2 and TRBJ1-2, with D unresolved. The CDR3 runs 13 residues. Germline loops: CDR1 WSHSY, CDR2 SAAADI. Trimming shortened V by 3 bases and J by 3 bases, and 8 bases separated the two germline ends. The CDR3 nucleotides are TGCGCCAGCAGTGAATCGGGAGACTATGGCTACACCTTC. Its protein is CASSESGDYGYTF.

The chain is built from TRBV19 and TRBJ2-2; 11 nucleotides match TRBD2. The CDR3 contains 24 residues. V was clipped by 1 base and J by 6 bases; unmatched bases: 28. From germline, CDR1 is LNHDA and CDR2 SQIVND (reference sequence). CDR3: CASSIGDPGQGTSGSSGGAGELFF. Written as DNA, the CDR3 is TGTGCCAGTAGTATAGGGGACCCGGGACAGGGCACTAGCGGGAGTTCGGGGGGCGCCGGGGAGCTGTTTTTT.

The chain couples TRBV6-2 or TRBV6-3 to TRBJ1-1; D gene unclear. Trimming removed 0 bases from V and 4 bases from J, with 12 bases in between. The V gene's germline CDR1 is MNHEY and CDR2 SVGEGT. The CDR3 is 15 amino acids. The CDR3 spells CASSYSGYTGTEAFF. The CDR3 DNA reads TGTGCCAGCAGTTACTCAGGTTATACGGGCACTGAAGCTTTCTTT.

The rearrangement links TRBV18 to TRBJ1-1; D is possibly TRBD1 (6 bases). The CDR3 loop spans 12 amino acids. The ends were cut back, 3 bases at V and 5 bases at J, with 7 bases in the middle. Germline V lookup: CDR1 KGHSH, CDR2 LQKENI. The DNA of the CDR3 is TGTGCCAGCTCACCGGACAGAACTGAAGCTTTCTTT. Translating gives CASSPDRTEAFF.

V gene TRBV19 combines with J gene TRBJ2-7; 15 nucleotides match TRBD2. The CDR3 is 16 amino acids. V was pared by 5 bases and J by 2 bases, with 4 bases of the junction left unmatched. Germline-derived CDR1 and CDR2 are LNHDA and SQIVND (reference sequence). In DNA form, the CDR3 reads TGTGCCAGTAGTGAAAGGACTAGCGGGAGGGCCTACGAGCAGTACGTC. This encodes CASSERTSGRAYEQYV.

This clone has just a few counts. V usage is TRBV5-1 and J usage is TRBJ1-1; D may be TRBD1 (6 bases). Germline V gives CDR1 SGHRS, CDR2 YFSETQ. Deletions cut 1 base from V and 0 bases from J, with 13 bases between. This CDR3 is built from 16 residues. The CDR3 spells CASSLWQGFMNTEAFF. CDR3 coding DNA: TGCGCCAGCAGCTTGTGGCAGGGGTTCATGAACACTGAAGCTTTCTTT.

Points on this clone: One junction end disagrees with the germline gene, perhaps due to a read error. CDR3: CASSLAEAEGSF. CDR3 in DNA: TGTGCCAGCAGCTTGGCAGAGGCTGAGGGATCCTTT. This sequence joins TRBV5-6 and TRBJ1-1; D is unresolved. The CDR3 covers 12 residues. Germline CDR1 reads SGHDT; CDR2 reads YYEEEE. Full variable domain (outside the CDR3, taken from reference TRBV5-6 and TRBJ1-1): DAGVTQSPTHLIKTRGQQVTLRCSPKSGHDTVSWYQQALGQGPQFIFQYYEEEERQRGNFPDRFSGHQFPNYSSELNVNALLLGDSALYLCASSLAEAEGSFGQGTRLTVV.

The rearrangement links TRBV27 to TRBJ1-1; D ambiguous. The length of the CDR3 is 15 residues. The germline V and J ends were trimmed by 1 base and 0 bases, with 9 bases remaining between them. Germline loops: CDR1 MNHEY, CDR2 SMNVEV (reference sequence). The CDR3 DNA reads TGTGCCAGCAGTTTATTGCAGAACATGAACACTGAAGCTTTCTTT. Translating it yields CASSLLQNMNTEAFF.

V and J are TRBV7-6 and TRBJ1-3; tentatively, D is TRBD1 (5 bases). Trimming took off 5 bases at V and 3 bases at J, with 8 bases between the two ends. This CDR3 spans 13 amino acids. The germline gives CDR1 SGHVS, CDR2 FNYEAQ. The CDR3 bases are TGTGCCAGCAGCGCGACAGATGGAAACACCATATATTTT. It yields the protein CASSATDGNTIYF.